The 14 T cell receptor beta chains in this list originate from one sample, sequenced in a study of blood T cell repertoires in COVID-19. Sequencing used immunoSEQ multiplex PCR; TCRdb keeps in-frame clones, though not all of them. The table lists more than 150,000 clones, 80% to 85% of them singletons. Input material: peripheral blood. These receptors were collected from a man between 18 and 29 years old with active or convalescent COVID-19.

The chain joins TRBV7-9 to TRBJ2-1; 9 positions agree with TRBD2. There are 14 residues in the CDR3. V was clipped by 2 bases and J by 6 bases; unmatched bases: 2. In germline, CDR1 is SEHNR, CDR2 FQNEAQ (reference sequence). Here the CDR3 reads CASSLKRGVNEQFF. The DNA of the CDR3 is TGTGCCAGCAGCTTAAAGCGGGGGGTCAATGAGCAGTTCTTC. Variable domain in full (rest from reference TRBV7-9 and TRBJ2-1): DTGVSQNPRHKITKRGQNVTFRCDPISEHNRLYWYRQTLGQGPEFLTYFQNEAQLEKSRLLSDRFSAERPKGSFSTLEIQRTEQGDSAMYLCASSLKRGVNEQFFGPGTRLTVL.

This chain connects TRBV6-2 or TRBV6-3 to TRBJ1-2; 8 positions agree with TRBD1. Germline V gives CDR1 MNHEY, CDR2 SVGEGT. The V segment lost 2 bases and the J segment 4 bases; nucleotides outside the gene matches: 6. The CDR3 covers 15 residues. The CDR3 loop reads CASSYHGQGGYGYTF. CDR3 nucleotide sequence: TGTGCCAGCAGTTACCACGGACAGGGCGGCTATGGCTACACCTTC.

This chain uses TRBV27 with TRBJ1-2; D unclear. Germline lookup yields CDR1 MNHEY and CDR2 SMNVEV (reference sequence). V lost 5 bases, J lost 4 bases, and 11 bases lay in between. The CDR3 length is 13 residues. CDR3 DNA: TGTGCCAGCAGTGGCGACTTCGGCTATGGCTACACCTTC. It yields the protein CASSGDFGYGYTF.

This sequence joins TRBV2 and TRBJ1-4, with 9 bases identical to TRBD1. CDR1 and CDR2 from the germline V gene are SNHLY and FYNNEI. There are 14 residues in the CDR3. V was pared by 6 bases and J by 5 bases, with 4 bases of the junction left unmatched. CDR3 protein: CASRRDRVNEKLFF. CDR3 sequence (DNA): TGTGCCAGCAGAAGGGACAGGGTCAATGAAAAACTGTTTTTT. Variable domain in full (rest from reference TRBV2 and TRBJ1-4): EPEVTQTPSHQVTQMGQEVILRCVPISNHLYFYWYRQILGQKVEFLVSFYNNEISEKSEIFDDQFSVERPDGSNFTLKIRSTKLEDSAMYFCASRRDRVNEKLFFGSGTQLSVL.

The chain is built from TRBV3-1 (or the pseudogene TRBV3-2) and TRBJ1-2, with D maybe TRBD1 (5 bases). The germline V gene has CDR1 LGHDT and CDR2 YNNKEL (reference sequence). CDR3 length: 14 residues. The V and J ends lost 3 bases and 9 bases respectively, with 17 bases between them. The CDR3 region has the DNA TGTGCCAGCAGCCATGGGATCCCGCAGGGTCGCTACACCTTC. Protein product: CASSHGIPQGRYTF.

The chain links TRBV3-1 (or the pseudogene TRBV3-2) to TRBJ1-2; the D gene is possibly TRBD1 (5 bases). This CDR3 has 14 residues. Looked up from germline, CDR1 is LGHDT and CDR2 is YNNKEL (reference sequence). The V end was cut by 1 base, the J end by 1 base, with 7 bases between. The CDR3 loop reads CASSQGRGNYGYTF. DNA of the CDR3: TGTGCCAGCAGCCAAGGAAGGGGTAACTATGGCTACACCTTC.

The chain has TRBV6-5 and TRBJ1-2; perhaps TRBD1 as D (5 bases). The CDR3 sequence is 14 residues long. Trimming removed 5 bases from V and 6 bases from J, with 16 bases in between. Germline CDR1 MNHEY, CDR2 SVGAGI. CDR3 amino acids: CASSPIGPGNGYTF. DNA of the CDR3: TGTGCCAGCAGTCCGATAGGGCCAGGGAATGGCTACACCTTC.

V is TRBV4-3 and J is TRBJ2-3, with 8 bases matching TRBD1. This CDR3 region has 15 residues. V was clipped by 0 bases and J by 6 bases; unmatched bases: 5. Germline V gene lookup returns CDR1 LGHNA and CDR2 YSLEER. This chain's CDR3 is CASSQESGGSDTQYF. CDR3 DNA: TGCGCCAGCAGCCAAGAGTCAGGGGGCAGCGATACGCAGTATTTT.

This chain uses TRBV28 with TRBJ2-1, with 9 bases identical to TRBD2. V was pared by 6 bases and J by 15 bases, with 21 bases of the junction left unmatched. The CDR3 totals 16 residues. The V gene's germline CDR1 is MDHEN and CDR2 SYDVKM. The CDR3 bases are TGTGCCAGCAGGAAGCTGCGGGAGGGCCTTACAATGAGCCGGTTCTTC. Translated: CASRKLREGLTMSRFF.

This rearrangement joins TRBV7-8 to TRBJ1-1, with 10 nucleotides matching TRBD1. Germline values: CDR1 SGHVS, CDR2 FQNEAQ. The J segment lost 7 bases and the V segment lost 3 bases, leaving 2 bases of the junction unmatched. The CDR3 runs to 13 residues. DNA of the CDR3: TGTGCCAGCAGCTTCGGACAGGGGGGTGAAGCTTTCTTT. It specifies CASSFGQGGEAFF.

This clone showed up just a few times. CDR3 nucleotides: TGTGCCAGCTCACCACGGACAGGAAATACCTACGAGCAGTACTTC. As protein: CASSPRTGNTYEQYF. The J gene is TRBJ2-7, the V gene TRBV18, with 7 bases matching TRBD1. Germline V CDR1 and CDR2: KGHSH, LQKENI. Trimming cost V 1 base and J 2 bases; bases outside gene matches: 5. The CDR3 is 15 amino acids.

CDR3 sequence reads: CASSPGVLNTEAFF. The CDR3 nucleotides read TGTGCCAGCAGTCCAGGGGTGCTGAACACTGAAGCTTTCTTT. The rearrangement uses TRBV6-6 and TRBJ1-1, with D maybe TRBD1 (6 bases). CDR3 length equals 14 residues. CDR1 is MNHNY and CDR2 is SVGAGI in the germline V gene (reference sequence). Trimming removed 5 bases from V and 0 bases from J, with 10 bases in between.

The chain links TRBV5-1 to TRBJ2-3; possibly TRBD1 for D (5 bases). The CDR3 is 14 residues long. Germline CDR1 SGHRS, CDR2 YFSETQ. V was pared by 2 bases and J by 5 bases, with 12 bases between. CDR3 loop: CASSFGATVDTQYF. The CDR3 DNA reads TGCGCCAGCAGCTTTGGGGCGACAGTAGATACGCAGTATTTT.

This chain connects TRBV5-1 to TRBJ2-2, with D uncertain. The V gene's germline CDR1 is SGHRS and CDR2 YFSETQ. This CDR3 has 14 residues. V was pared by 2 bases and J by 5 bases, with 10 bases between. CDR3 sequence reads: CASSFSGGTGELFF. The CDR3 region has the DNA TGCGCCAGCAGCTTCAGTGGCGGTACCGGGGAGCTGTTTTTT.